This T cell receptor beta chain is from a study of cytomegalovirus exposure and HLA in healthy donors. PCR used 60 Vbeta primers and 13 Jbeta primers. The assay was immunoSEQ multiplex PCR, and TCRdb's table has in-frame clones only and misses some. The data contain roughly 120,000 clones, about 72% of them singletons. This CDR3 comprises 13 residues. The germline CDR1 and CDR2 sequences are MNHNY and SVGAGI (reference sequence). Unmatched junction bases numbered 2, after V lost 6 bases and J lost 1 base. The TCR originated in a middle-aged man in good health and CMV-seropositive. This chain joins TRBV6-6 and TRBJ1-1; 7 bases are a match to TRBD1. Sequencing was performed on PBMCs. DNA for the CDR3: TGTGCCAGCAGACGACAGGGGAACACTGAAGCTTTCTTT. It encodes CASRRQGNTEAFF.